The 15 T cell receptor beta chains presented below share a single source sample, sequenced in a study of shared clonotypes between healthy human individuals. Repertoires were generated with immunoSEQ multiplex PCR, while TCRdb's copy carries only in-frame clones and drops some. Seen here are around 1,000,000 clones, approximately 75% observed once, and the top ten hold almost 0.9%. The sequenced sample consisted of memory CD4+ T cells from PBMCs. Subset meaning: CD45RA-negative fraction. These receptors were collected from a man between 18 and 35 years old in good health. Some clones in this sample may be carry-over from other donors' samples.

The rearrangement uses TRBV5-1 and TRBJ2-5; 7 positions match TRBD2. The CDR3 contains 15 residues. V dropped 0 bases and J dropped 2; count of bases not matched to a gene: 4. CDR1 SGHRS and CDR2 YFSETQ come from the germline V gene. CDR3 in DNA: TGCGCCAGCAGCTTGGAGGCTAGCGGACAAGAGACCCAGTACTTC. It encodes CASSLEASGQETQYF. Variable domain in full (rest from reference TRBV5-1 and TRBJ2-5): KAGVTQTPRYLIKTRGQQVTLSCSPISGHRSVSWYQQTPGQGLQFLFEYFSETQRNKGNFPGRFSGRQFSNSRSEMNVSTLELGDSALYLCASSLEASGQETQYFGPGTRLLVL.

This chain joins TRBV5-4 and TRBJ2-7; D may be TRBD1 (6 bases). CDR3 size: 15 residues. Per germline, CDR1 SGHNT and CDR2 YYREEE (reference sequence). Between the trimmed V and J ends, which lost 4 bases and 0 bases, there was a span of 14 bases. For the CDR3, the DNA is TGTGCCAGCAGCCTGAAATACAGGGCCTCCTACGAGCAGTACTTC. This sequence encodes CASSLKYRASYEQYF.

The rearrangement links TRBV30 to TRBJ1-1, with D possibly being TRBD1 (5 bases). The V end lost 2 bases, the J end lost 7 bases, and 20 bases lay between the germline ends. From germline, CDR1 is GTSNPN and CDR2 SVGIG (reference sequence). The CDR3 length is 15 residues. CDR3 loop: CAWSLWVGGGGEAFF. The CDR3 nucleotides read TGTGCCTGGAGTCTCTGGGTTGGGGGAGGAGGTGAAGCTTTCTTT.

In regard to this clone: The sample carries other DNA sequences with the same CDR3. The gene calls are TRBV5-1 and TRBJ2-3, with 7 bases lining up with TRBD1. The CDR3 is 14 amino acids. The germline CDR1 and CDR2 sequences are SGHRS and YFSETQ. The junction had 7 bases not matched to a gene; V was cut back by 3 bases and J by 6 bases. The chain's CDR3 is CASSWDRATDTQYF. In nucleotides, the CDR3 is TGCGCCAGCAGCTGGGACAGAGCCACGGATACGCAGTATTTT.

The gene calls are TRBV29-1 and TRBJ2-1, with 7 positions matching TRBD1. Unmatched junction bases numbered 7, after V lost 4 bases and J lost 7 bases. Germline assignment: CDR1 SQVTM and CDR2 ANQGSEA. The length of the CDR3 is 13 residues. The CDR3 here is CSVVRGWGNEQFF. CDR3 DNA: TGCAGCGTTGTCAGGGGGTGGGGGAATGAGCAGTTCTTC.

Only a few counts were recorded for this clone. This chain links TRBV12-5 with TRBJ2-3; no reliable D call. This CDR3 has 15 amino acids. Trimming took 0 bases from V and 6 from J, leaving 13 bases between them. CDR1 and CDR2 (germline): LGHNT, FRNRAP. In DNA form, the CDR3 reads TGTGCTAGTGGTTTGGTATTGGGGAATCTCGATACGCAGTATTTT. It specifies CASGLVLGNLDTQYF.

The chain employs TRBV5-4 and TRBJ1-1; no reliable D call. Germline assignment: CDR1 SGHNT and CDR2 YYREEE (reference sequence). This CDR3 is built from 13 residues. V was pared by 0 bases and J by 5 bases, with 8 bases between. The CDR3 here is CASSLERVTEAFF. Written as DNA, the CDR3 is TGTGCCAGCAGCTTGGAGAGGGTTACTGAAGCTTTCTTT.

Note on this clone: The same CDR3 also results from other DNA sequences found in this sample. This chain connects TRBV7-6 to TRBJ1-3; D is ambiguous. Deletions cut 3 bases from V and 3 bases from J, with 3 bases between. CDR1 and CDR2 (germline): SGHVS, FNYEAQ. This CDR3 has 12 amino acids. CDR3 bases: TGTGCCAGCAGCTTCAGTGGAAACACCATATATTTT. The encoded protein is CASSFSGNTIYF.

This chain joins TRBV4-1 and TRBJ1-4, with a tentative D call TRBD1 (6 bases). Germline CDR1 MGHRA, CDR2 YSYEKL. V shed 3 bases and J shed 10 bases, with 12 bases lying between them. This CDR3 contains 13 residues. The CDR3 reads CASSQAQGPKLFF. For the CDR3, the DNA is TGCGCCAGCAGCCAGGCACAGGGTCCAAAACTGTTTTTT.

Concerning this clone: A far larger clone is only one base removed, so a read error is likely. The sample holds other DNA sequences that translate to the same CDR3. The chain uses TRBV30 and TRBJ2-5, with no clear D. This CDR3 comprises 14 residues. Germline-derived CDR1 and CDR2 are GTSNPN and SVGIG (reference sequence). Trimming cost V 3 bases and J 7 bases, with 18 bases left between them. CDR3 protein: CAWSVIGNLGTQYF. CDR3 in DNA: TGTGCCTGGAGCGTAATCGGCAACCTTGGGACCCAGTACTTC.

The chain uses TRBV6-5 and TRBJ2-2, with D possibly TRBD1 on 5 matching bases. Germline values: CDR1 MNHEY, CDR2 SVGAGI. Trimming shortened V by 6 bases and J by 6 bases, and 8 bases separated the two germline ends. There are 12 residues in the CDR3. The CDR3 protein is CASSHRSGELFF. In DNA form, the CDR3 reads TGTGCCAGCAGCCACAGGTCCGGGGAGCTGTTTTTT.

The chain couples TRBV7-8 to TRBJ1-5, with D possibly matching TRBD1 (5 bases). Germline CDR1 is SGHVS and CDR2 is FQNEAQ. The CDR3 length is 14 residues. V lost 5 bases to trimming and J lost 5 bases, with 13 bases between them. CDR3 DNA sequence: TGTGCCAGCAGCCTTCGGGTGGGGGATCAGCCCCAGCATTTT. It specifies CASSLRVGDQPQHF.

Note on this clone: A much larger clone sits a single nucleotide away, making a read error possible. The chain has TRBV30 and TRBJ2-5; tentative D call: TRBD2 (6 bases). Germline V lookup: CDR1 GTSNPN, CDR2 SVGIG (reference sequence). The V end lost 4 bases, the J end lost 3 bases, and 21 bases lay between the germline ends. The length of the CDR3 is 16 residues. CDR3 nucleotides: TGTGCCTGGAAGACGGTTCGCCTAGCGACCAAAGAGACCCAGTACTTC. Translation: CAWKTVRLATKETQYF.

V is TRBV9 and J is TRBJ1-2; the D is unclear. The CDR3 length is 13 residues. Trimming took off 3 bases at V and 1 base at J, with 7 bases between the two ends. Germline CDR1 SGDLS, CDR2 YYNGEE. The CDR3 loop is CASSGGFNYGYTF. The CDR3 nucleotides are TGTGCCAGCAGCGGCGGGTTTAACTATGGCTACACCTTC.

In the case of this clone: This sample also contains other DNA sequences that code for the same CDR3. The V gene is TRBV19, the J gene TRBJ2-5, with a tentative D call TRBD2 (5 bases). The germline gives CDR1 LNHDA, CDR2 SQIVND (reference sequence). Deletions cut 4 bases from V and 4 bases from J, with 7 bases between. This CDR3 is 12 amino acids long. DNA of the CDR3: TGTGCCAGTAGTAGCCGGGGAGAGACCCAGTACTTC. Its translation is CASSSRGETQYF.